A selection of T cell receptor beta chains follows, all from one sample in a study of radiation and T cells in renal cell carcinoma. Method: immunoSEQ multiplex PCR; TCRdb's copy keeps in-frame clones and lacks some. The sample contains roughly 20,000 clones, approximately 59% of which appear only once. This sample comprised tumor tissue, obtained from a patient whose treatment was nephrectomy without radiotherapy. The receptors shown here come from a man between 45 and 60 years old with renal cell carcinoma. The CDR3 runs from the conserved cysteine through the conserved F or W.

v_call,j_call,cdr3_aa
TRBV18,TRBJ2-7,CASSQGTGGEQYF
TRBV5-5,TRBJ1-2,CASTSGIGTGNYGYTF
TRBV4-2,TRBJ1-2,CASSQEGVDYGYTF
TRBV15,TRBJ1-5,CATSRDPGQSNQPQHF
TRBV9,TRBJ2-1,CASSEGAGVGEQFF
TRBV7-9,TRBJ2-1,CASSRGLAGSSGNEQFF
TRBV6-5,TRBJ1-1,CASSPPWGTEAFF
TRBV28,TRBJ1-1,CASSIGQQGFMKAFF
TRBV9,TRBJ2-7,CASSPQDRGFFYEQYF
TRBV10-3,TRBJ2-1,CATYSGREYNEQFF
TRBV4-3,TRBJ2-1,CASSQGGNEQFF
TRBV19,TRBJ2-7,CASSGTVSYEQYF
TRBV5-1,TRBJ1-3,CASSLQGDPGNTIYF
TRBV14,TRBJ2-1,CASSHTLLYNEQFF
TRBV5-1,TRBJ1-1,CASSGSPGSSTEAFF
TRBV2,TRBJ1-1,CASSTTGGFTEAFF
TRBV5-1,TRBJ2-3,CASSFLAANTDTQYF
TRBV19,TRBJ1-2,CASSSTGTVNYGYTF
TRBV7-2,TRBJ2-7,CASSRGAYEQYF
TRBV9,TRBJ2-5,CASSVAAGSETQYF
TRBV7-2,TRBJ2-3,CASSSTGTGTTDTQYF
TRBV14,TRBJ1-4,CASSQDPGLGSEKLFF
TRBV10-3,TRBJ2-7,CAISEARHEQYF
TRBV30,TRBJ2-7,CAWSEGPSTSEQYF
TRBV6-5,TRBJ1-1,CASSPWDRDEAFF
TRBV28,TRBJ1-1,CASIVPATEAFF
TRBV30,TRBJ1-2,CAGAQGRSGYTF
TRBV4-1,TRBJ2-1,CASSQGPGGRDEQFF
TRBV7-2,TRBJ2-1,CASSQLAGGSYNEQFF